Listed below are T cell receptor beta chains from one sample, sequenced in a study of blood T cell repertoires in COVID-19. The repertoire was sequenced with immunoSEQ multiplex PCR; TCRdb's copy has only in-frame clones and lacks some. The data show hundreds of thousands of clones, roughly 87% seen once. The sequencing sample was made of peripheral blood. The receptors originated from a man aged 55 to 70 who had recovered from COVID-19. The CDR3 runs from the conserved cysteine through the conserved F or W. D genes are given only for firm matches. Only part of the rows carry a size: once, few, many, or a class if the clone is expanded.

NA TRBD2 15 TRBJ2-1 TRBV11-2 CASSPPTSGGVEQFF TGTGCCAGCAGCCCCCCGACTAGCGGGGGGGTGGAGCAGTTCTTC
NA TRBD2 16 TRBJ2-1 TRBV24-1 CATSELGGGSYNEQFF TGTGCCACCAGTGAACTGGGGGGGGGCTCCTACAATGAGCAGTTCTTC
NA NA 14 TRBJ1-2 TRBV6-5 CASEELGSGYGYTF TGTGCCAGCGAGGAATTGGGGAGTGGCTATGGCTACACCTTC
NA TRBD1 15 TRBJ1-1 TRBV18 CASSPNWQGGTEAFF TGTGCCAGCTCACCCAATTGGCAGGGGGGAACTGAAGCTTTCTTT
NA NA 13 TRBJ2-7 TRBV24-1 CATSDRGHYEQYF TGTGCCACCAGTGACAGGGGCCACTACGAGCAGTACTTC
once TRBD2 15 TRBJ2-2 TRBV2 CASSRSGGDTGELFF TGTGCCAGCAGTCGTAGCGGGGGGGACACCGGGGAGCTGTTTTTT
NA NA 15 TRBJ2-4 TRBV29-1 CSVEYRQRDKNIQYF TGCAGCGTCGAGTATAGACAGCGTGACAAAAACATTCAGTACTTC
NA NA 13 TRBJ1-1 TRBV5-6 CASSLTGYTEAFF TGTGCCAGCAGCTTAACAGGGTACACTGAAGCTTTCTTT
NA NA 16 TRBJ1-1 TRBV5-4 CASSLVGIGMNTEAFF TGTGCCAGCAGCTTGGTAGGAATCGGGATGAACACTGAAGCTTTCTTT
NA NA 15 TRBJ2-7 TRBV5-1 CASSLDGGLINEQYF TGCGCCAGCAGCTTGGATGGGGGGTTGATCAACGAGCAGTACTTC
once NA 15 TRBJ2-5 TRBV11-2 CASSSGETGTETQYF TGTGCCAGCAGCTCGGGGGAGACGGGGACAGAGACCCAGTACTTC
NA NA 11 TRBJ1-2 TRBV7-9 CASGHRDNYTF TGTGCCAGCGGGCACAGGGATAACTACACCTTC
once TRBD1 19 TRBJ1-4 TRBV5-1 CASSLGGRGRVGANEKLFF TGCGCCAGCAGCTTGGGCGGCAGGGGGCGCGTGGGGGCTAATGAAAAACTGTTTTTT
NA TRBD2 15 TRBJ2-3 TRBV2 CASSAGSGGADTQYF TGTGCCAGCAGTGCTGGTAGCGGGGGGGCCGATACGCAGTATTTT
NA NA 13 TRBJ1-1 TRBV3-1/TRBV3-2 CASSVRRGTEAFF TGTGCCAGCAGCGTACGACGCGGGACTGAAGCTTTCTTT
once NA 14 TRBJ1-4 TRBV19 CASSIMNRWEKLFF TGTGCCAGTAGTATAATGAACAGGTGGGAAAAACTGTTTTTT
few NA 15 TRBJ1-3 TRBV9 CASSAAGAFGNTIYF TGTGCCAGCAGCGCCGCAGGGGCCTTTGGAAACACCATATATTTT
NA NA 15 TRBJ2-1 TRBV14 CASSQPGVMNDEQFF TGTGCCAGCAGCCAACCAGGGGTGATGAATGATGAGCAGTTCTTC
NA NA 13 TRBJ1-1 TRBV28 CASSSVNSDEAFF TGTGCCAGCAGTTCCGTAAATTCAGATGAAGCTTTCTTT
few NA 14 TRBJ1-2 TRBV5-4 CASSFSPGMNGYTF TGTGCCAGCAGCTTCAGTCCGGGAATGAATGGCTACACCTTC
NA TRBD1 13 TRBJ1-6 TRBV2 CASSTGVPSPLHF TGTGCCAGCAGTACAGGGGTGCCTTCACCCCTCCACTTT
NA TRBD1 14 TRBJ1-2 TRBV5-1 CASSPQGVNYGYTF TGCGCCAGCAGCCCTCAGGGGGTAAACTATGGCTACACCTTC
NA NA 14 TRBJ1-4 TRBV6-5 CASRDWTVNEKLFF TGTGCCAGCAGGGATTGGACAGTCAATGAAAAACTGTTTTTT
NA NA 13 TRBJ1-5 TRBV2 CAIQDRSNQPQHF TGTGCCATACAAGACAGAAGCAATCAGCCCCAGCATTTT
NA TRBD2 15 TRBJ2-7 TRBV6-2/TRBV6-3 CASSYTSGDYYEQYF TGTGCCAGCAGTTATACAAGCGGGGATTACTACGAGCAGTACTTC
once NA 15 TRBJ2-1 TRBV11-2 CASSSSMRTYNEQFF TGTGCCAGCAGCTCTAGTATGAGGACCTACAATGAGCAGTTCTTC
NA NA 14 TRBJ1-1 TRBV6-5 CASRGTIMNTEAFF TGTGCCAGCAGGGGTACTATTATGAACACTGAAGCTTTCTTT
NA NA 16 TRBJ1-2 TRBV3-1/TRBV3-2 CASSQALQTANYGYTF TGTGCCAGCAGCCAAGCGCTACAAACAGCAAACTATGGCTACACCTTC
NA TRBD1 15 TRBJ1-3 TRBV11-2 CASSYTGVKGNTIYF TGTGCCAGCAGCTACACAGGGGTGAAGGGAAACACCATATATTTT
once TRBD1 14 TRBJ2-7 TRBV5-1 CASSFSQGASEQYF TGCGCCAGCAGCTTCTCCCAGGGGGCCTCCGAGCAGTACTTC
NA NA 12 TRBJ1-5 TRBV2 CASSRSSQPQHF TGTGCCAGCAGTCGCAGTTCTCAGCCCCAGCATTTT
NA NA 12 TRBJ1-3 TRBV5-6 CASSPRGNTIYF TGTGCCAGCAGCCCGCGAGGAAACACCATATATTTT
once NA 17 TRBJ2-3 TRBV11-2 CASSLDGTGLSTDTQYF TGTGCCAGCAGCTTAGATGGCACGGGGTTATCCACAGATACGCAGTATTTT
NA NA 16 TRBJ1-5 TRBV21-1 CASSKTRGPSNQPQHF TGTGCCAGCAGCAAAACAAGGGGCCCTAGCAATCAGCCCCAGCATTTT
once TRBD1 16 TRBJ1-1 TRBV9 CASSPGQGAARTEAFF TGTGCCAGCAGCCCCGGACAGGGGGCCGCCCGGACTGAAGCTTTCTTT
once TRBD1 15 TRBJ2-1 TRBV19 CASSRGQGRYNEQFF TGTGCCAGTAGCAGAGGACAGGGTCGGTACAATGAGCAGTTCTTC
NA NA 18 TRBJ1-5 TRBV21-1 CASRRLDREVDGNQPQHF TGTGCCAGCAGAAGATTGGACAGGGAGGTCGATGGCAATCAGCCCCAGCATTTT
NA NA 15 TRBJ2-7 TRBV2 CASTHPGGSSYEQYF TGTGCCAGCACCCACCCCGGGGGTAGCTCCTACGAGCAGTACTTC
once NA 14 TRBJ1-4 TRBV6-1 CASSEPTVNEKLFF TGTGCCAGCAGTGAACCGACAGTGAATGAAAAACTGTTTTTT
NA TRBD1 16 TRBJ1-1 TRBV5-1 CASSLGTGRANTEAFF TGCGCCAGCAGCTTGGGGACAGGGCGGGCGAACACTGAAGCTTTCTTT
NA TRBD2 15 TRBJ2-1 TRBV7-2 CASSFKAGGLNEQFF TGTGCCAGCAGCTTCAAAGCGGGGGGCCTGAACGAGCAGTTCTTC
NA NA 14 TRBJ2-7 TRBV7-8 CASSRTNQGYEQYF TGTGCCAGCAGCCGTACCAATCAGGGGTACGAGCAGTACTTC
NA TRBD2 15 TRBJ2-1 TRBV3-1/TRBV3-2 CASTGGGRSYNEQFF TGTGCCAGCACCGGCGGGGGGCGATCCTACAATGAGCAGTTCTTC
NA NA 15 TRBJ2-5 TRBV30 CAWSDDAGAQETQYF TGTGCCTGGAGTGATGATGCGGGGGCCCAAGAGACCCAGTACTTC
NA TRBD1 16 TRBJ1-2 TRBV6-6 CASSYAGTGPRYGYTF TGTGCCAGCAGTTACGCCGGGACAGGGCCCCGCTATGGCTACACCTTC
NA TRBD1 14 TRBJ1-1 TRBV2 CASSGDRVGTEAFF TGTGCCAGCAGTGGAGACAGGGTAGGAACTGAAGCTTTCTTT
NA TRBD2 14 TRBJ2-1 TRBV5-5 CASSLAGVLNEQFF TGTGCCAGCAGCTTAGCGGGGGTTCTCAATGAGCAGTTCTTC
NA TRBD2 18 TRBJ2-1 TRBV3-1/TRBV3-2 CASSHAGLAGHSYNEQFF TGTGCCAGCAGCCACGCGGGACTAGCGGGACATTCCTACAATGAGCAGTTCTTC
NA NA 15 TRBJ1-2 TRBV2 CASSDPLDGVYGYTF TGTGCCAGCAGTGATCCCCTCGACGGAGTCTATGGCTACACCTTC
NA NA 14 TRBJ1-5 TRBV24-1 CATSGAGSNQPQHF TGTGCCACCAGTGGGGCAGGCAGCAATCAGCCCCAGCATTTT
NA TRBD1 16 TRBJ2-2 TRBV27 CASSLSGQGGTGELFF TGTGCCAGCAGTTTATCGGGACAGGGCGGCACCGGGGAGCTGTTTTTT
NA NA 13 TRBJ1-1 TRBV30 CAWSLDRYTEAFF TGTGCCTGGAGCTTAGACAGGTACACTGAAGCTTTCTTT
few TRBD1 13 TRBJ1-4 TRBV30 CAWRRQGNEKLFF TGTGCCTGGAGGCGACAGGGAAATGAAAAACTGTTTTTT
NA NA 14 TRBJ1-1 TRBV5-1 CASSLWTMNTEAFF TGCGCCAGCAGCTTGTGGACAATGAACACTGAAGCTTTCTTT